What follows is one T cell receptor (beta chain) and its context. The record originates from a study of cytomegalovirus exposure and HLA in healthy donors. The PCR employed 60 Vbeta primers together with 13 Jbeta primers. Assay used: immunoSEQ multiplex PCR; TCRdb lists only in-frame clones, some missing. The sample lists some 90,000 clones, 55% to 75% occurring once. Germline V CDR1 and CDR2: SNHLY, FYNNEI. The CDR3 is made up of 15 amino acids. Trimming shortened V by 6 bases and J by 6 bases, and 18 bases separated the two germline ends. This sequence was found in a man aged 50-59 years in good health and CMV-seronegative. Sequences were obtained from PBMCs. The chain carries TRBV2 and TRBJ2-1, with no clear D. CDR3 in amino acids: CASRGTRSGSNEQFF. CDR3 DNA sequence: TGTGCCAGCAGAGGAACACGATCAGGTTCCAATGAGCAGTTCTTC.